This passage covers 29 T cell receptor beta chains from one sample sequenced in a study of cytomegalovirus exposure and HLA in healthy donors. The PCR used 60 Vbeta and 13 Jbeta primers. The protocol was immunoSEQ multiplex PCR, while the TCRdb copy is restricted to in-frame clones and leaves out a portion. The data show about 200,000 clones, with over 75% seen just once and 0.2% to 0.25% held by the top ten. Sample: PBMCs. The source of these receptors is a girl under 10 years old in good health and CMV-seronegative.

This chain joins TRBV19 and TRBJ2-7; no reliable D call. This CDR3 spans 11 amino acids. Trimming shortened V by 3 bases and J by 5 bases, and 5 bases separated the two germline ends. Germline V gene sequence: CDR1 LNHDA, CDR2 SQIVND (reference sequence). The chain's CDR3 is CASSMGHEQYF. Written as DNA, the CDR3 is TGTGCCAGTAGTATGGGCCACGAGCAGTACTTC.

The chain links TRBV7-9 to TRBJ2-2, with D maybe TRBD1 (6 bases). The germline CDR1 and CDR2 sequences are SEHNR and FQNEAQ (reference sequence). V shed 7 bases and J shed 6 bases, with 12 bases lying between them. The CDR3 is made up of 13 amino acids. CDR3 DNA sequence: TGTGCCAGCACCTCAGACAGGCCCGGGGAGCTGTTTTTT. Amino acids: CASTSDRPGELFF.

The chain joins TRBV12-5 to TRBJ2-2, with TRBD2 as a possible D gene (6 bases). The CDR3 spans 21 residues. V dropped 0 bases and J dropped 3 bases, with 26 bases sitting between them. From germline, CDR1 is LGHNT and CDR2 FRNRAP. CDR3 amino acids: CASGLVFNILTERVDTGELFF. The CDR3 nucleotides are TGTGCTAGTGGTTTGGTGTTCAATATCCTGACTGAGCGGGTCGACACCGGGGAGCTGTTTTTT.

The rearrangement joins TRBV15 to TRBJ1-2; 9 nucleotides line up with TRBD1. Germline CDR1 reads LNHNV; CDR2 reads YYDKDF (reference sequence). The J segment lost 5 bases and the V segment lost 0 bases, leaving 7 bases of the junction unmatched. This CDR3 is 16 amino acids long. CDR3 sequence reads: CATSRDTGGYGYGYTF. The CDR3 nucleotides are TGTGCCACCAGCAGAGATACAGGGGGCTACGGATATGGCTACACCTTC.

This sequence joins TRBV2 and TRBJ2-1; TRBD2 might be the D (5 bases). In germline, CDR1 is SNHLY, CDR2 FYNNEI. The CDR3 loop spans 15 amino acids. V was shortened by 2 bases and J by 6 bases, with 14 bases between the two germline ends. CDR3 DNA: TGTGCCAGCAGTGAAAAATGGAGGTCGGGCAATGAGCAGTTCTTC. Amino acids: CASSEKWRSGNEQFF. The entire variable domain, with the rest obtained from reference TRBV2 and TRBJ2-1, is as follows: EPEVTQTPSHQVTQMGQEVILRCVPISNHLYFYWYRQILGQKVEFLVSFYNNEISEKSEIFDDQFSVERPDGSNFTLKIRSTKLEDSAMYFCASSEKWRSGNEQFFGPGTRLTVL.

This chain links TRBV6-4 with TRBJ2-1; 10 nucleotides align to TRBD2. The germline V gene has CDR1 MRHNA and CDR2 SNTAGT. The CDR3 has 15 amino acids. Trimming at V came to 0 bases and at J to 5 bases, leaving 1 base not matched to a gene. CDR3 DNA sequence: TGTGCCAGCAGTGACTCGCTAGCGGGAGACAATGAGCAGTTCTTC. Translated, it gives CASSDSLAGDNEQFF.

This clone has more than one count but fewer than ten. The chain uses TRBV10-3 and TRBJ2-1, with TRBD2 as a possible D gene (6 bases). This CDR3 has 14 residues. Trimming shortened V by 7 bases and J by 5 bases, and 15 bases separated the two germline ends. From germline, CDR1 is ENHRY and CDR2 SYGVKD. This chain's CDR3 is CAITGTPGNNEQFF. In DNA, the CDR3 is TGTGCCATCACCGGGACTCCTGGTAACAATGAGCAGTTCTTC.

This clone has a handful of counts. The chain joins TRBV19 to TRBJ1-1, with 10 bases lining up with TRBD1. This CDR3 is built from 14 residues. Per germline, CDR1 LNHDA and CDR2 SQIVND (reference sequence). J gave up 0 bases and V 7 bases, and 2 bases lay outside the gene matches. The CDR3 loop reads CASTDRGLNTEAFF. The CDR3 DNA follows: TGTGCCAGTACCGACAGGGGGCTGAACACTGAAGCTTTCTTT.

The CDR3 sequence is CASSFSDRPTYGYTF. CDR3 in DNA: TGTGCCAGCAGTTTTTCCGACAGACCGACCTATGGCTACACCTTC. J is TRBJ1-2 and V is TRBV27; D may be TRBD1 (5 bases). V shed 3 bases and J shed 4 bases, with 15 bases lying between them. Per germline, CDR1 MNHEY and CDR2 SMNVEV (reference sequence). The CDR3 consists of 15 residues.

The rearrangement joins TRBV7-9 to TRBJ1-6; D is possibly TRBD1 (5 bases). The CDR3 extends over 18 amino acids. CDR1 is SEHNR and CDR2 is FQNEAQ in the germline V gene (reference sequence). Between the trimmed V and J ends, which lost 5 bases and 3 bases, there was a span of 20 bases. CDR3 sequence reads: CASSPGTGRGVYNSPLHF. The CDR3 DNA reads TGTGCCAGCAGCCCCGGGACTGGAAGGGGAGTCTATAATTCACCCCTCCACTTT.

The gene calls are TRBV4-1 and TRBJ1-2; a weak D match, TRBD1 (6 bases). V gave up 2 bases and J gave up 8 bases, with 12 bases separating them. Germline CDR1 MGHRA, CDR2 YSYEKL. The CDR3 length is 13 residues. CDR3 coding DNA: TGCGCCAGCAGCCAAACAGGGATGCGGGGCTACACCTTC. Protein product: CASSQTGMRGYTF.

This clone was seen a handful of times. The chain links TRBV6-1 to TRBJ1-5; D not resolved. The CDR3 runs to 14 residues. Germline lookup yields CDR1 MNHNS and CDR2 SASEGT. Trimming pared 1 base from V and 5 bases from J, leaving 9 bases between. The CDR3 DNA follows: TGTGCCAGCAGTGAAGTTCCGGGATATCAGCCCCAGCATTTT. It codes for CASSEVPGYQPQHF.

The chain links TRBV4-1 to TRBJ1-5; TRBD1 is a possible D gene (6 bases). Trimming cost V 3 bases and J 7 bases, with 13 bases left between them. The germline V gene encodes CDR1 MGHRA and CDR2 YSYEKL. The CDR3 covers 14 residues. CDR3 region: CASSHDRLGQPQHF. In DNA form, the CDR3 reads TGCGCCAGCAGCCATGACAGGTTAGGACAGCCCCAGCATTTT.

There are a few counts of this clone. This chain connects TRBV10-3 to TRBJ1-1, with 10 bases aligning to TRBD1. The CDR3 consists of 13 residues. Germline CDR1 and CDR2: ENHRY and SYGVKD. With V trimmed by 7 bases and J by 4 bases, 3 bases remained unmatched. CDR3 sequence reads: CAIKRTGGTEAFF. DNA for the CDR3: TGTGCCATCAAACGGACAGGGGGCACTGAAGCTTTCTTT.

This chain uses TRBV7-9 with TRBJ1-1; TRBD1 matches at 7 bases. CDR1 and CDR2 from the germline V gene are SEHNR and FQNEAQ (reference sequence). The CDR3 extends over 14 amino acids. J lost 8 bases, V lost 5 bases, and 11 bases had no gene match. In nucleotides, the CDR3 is TGTGCCAGCAGCCTTTTGACAGGGTCTACGGAAGCTTTCTTT. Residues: CASSLLTGSTEAFF.

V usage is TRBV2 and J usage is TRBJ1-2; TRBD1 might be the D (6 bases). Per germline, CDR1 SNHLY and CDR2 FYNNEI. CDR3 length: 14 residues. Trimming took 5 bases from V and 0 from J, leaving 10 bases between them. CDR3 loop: CASSNRAANYGYTF. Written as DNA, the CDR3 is TGTGCCAGCAGTAACAGGGCCGCTAACTATGGCTACACCTTC.

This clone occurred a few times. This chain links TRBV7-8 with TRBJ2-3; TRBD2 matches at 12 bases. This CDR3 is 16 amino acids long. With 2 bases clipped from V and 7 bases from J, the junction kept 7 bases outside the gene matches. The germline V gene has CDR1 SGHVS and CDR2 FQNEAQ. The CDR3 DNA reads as TGTGCCAGCAGCTTACAGGCTAGCGGGAGGGGGAATACGCAGTATTTT. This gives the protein CASSLQASGRGNTQYF.

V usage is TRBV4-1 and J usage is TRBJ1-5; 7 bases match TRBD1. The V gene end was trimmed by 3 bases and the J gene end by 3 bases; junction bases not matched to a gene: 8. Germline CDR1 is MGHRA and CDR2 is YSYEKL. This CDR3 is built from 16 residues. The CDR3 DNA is TGCGCCAGCAGCCATTCCGGGACAGCCCACAATCAGCCCCAGCATTTT. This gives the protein CASSHSGTAHNQPQHF.

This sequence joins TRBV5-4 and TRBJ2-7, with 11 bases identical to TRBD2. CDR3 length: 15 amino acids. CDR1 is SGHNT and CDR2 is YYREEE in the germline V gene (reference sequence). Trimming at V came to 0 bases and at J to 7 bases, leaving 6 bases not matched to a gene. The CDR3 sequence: CASSLAELAGEEQYF. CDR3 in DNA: TGTGCCAGCAGCTTGGCCGAACTAGCGGGAGAAGAGCAGTACTTC. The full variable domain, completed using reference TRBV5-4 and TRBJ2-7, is ETGVTQSPTHLIKTRGQQVTLRCSSQSGHNTVSWYQQALGQGPQFIFQYYREEENGRGNFPPRFSGLQFPNYSSELNVNALELDDSALYLCASSLAELAGEEQYFGPGTRLTVT.

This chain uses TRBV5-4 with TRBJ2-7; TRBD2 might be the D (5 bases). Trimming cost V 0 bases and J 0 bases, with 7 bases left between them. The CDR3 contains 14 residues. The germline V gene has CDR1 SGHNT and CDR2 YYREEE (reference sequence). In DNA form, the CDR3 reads TGTGCCAGCAGCTTGGACGGGGACTCCTACGAGCAGTACTTC. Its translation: CASSLDGDSYEQYF.

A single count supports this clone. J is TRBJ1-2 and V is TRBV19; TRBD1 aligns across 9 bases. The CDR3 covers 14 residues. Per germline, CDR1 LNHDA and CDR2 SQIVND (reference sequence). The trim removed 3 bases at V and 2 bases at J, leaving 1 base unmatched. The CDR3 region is CASSIGTGNYGYTF. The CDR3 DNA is TGTGCCAGTAGTATCGGGACAGGGAACTATGGCTACACCTTC. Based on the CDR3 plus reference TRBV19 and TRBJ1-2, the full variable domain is DGGITQSPKYLFRKEGQNVTLSCEQNLNHDAMYWYRQDPGQGLRLIYYSQIVNDFQKGDIAEGYSVSREKKESFPLTVTSAQKNPTAFYLCASSIGTGNYGYTFGSGTRLTVV.

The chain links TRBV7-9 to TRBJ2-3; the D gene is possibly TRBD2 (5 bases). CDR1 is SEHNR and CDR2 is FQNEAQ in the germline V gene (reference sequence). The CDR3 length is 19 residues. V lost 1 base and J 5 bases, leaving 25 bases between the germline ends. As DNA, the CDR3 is TGTGCCAGCAGCTTAGGTCTAGAGGGCGGACCATACTTAAAAGATACGCAGTATTTT. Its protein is CASSLGLEGGPYLKDTQYF.

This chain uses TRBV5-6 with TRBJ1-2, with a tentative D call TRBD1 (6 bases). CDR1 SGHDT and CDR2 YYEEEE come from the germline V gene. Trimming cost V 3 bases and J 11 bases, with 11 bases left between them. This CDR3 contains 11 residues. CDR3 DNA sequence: TGTGCCAGCAGCTCAGGACAGCTTTACACCTTC. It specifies CASSSGQLYTF.

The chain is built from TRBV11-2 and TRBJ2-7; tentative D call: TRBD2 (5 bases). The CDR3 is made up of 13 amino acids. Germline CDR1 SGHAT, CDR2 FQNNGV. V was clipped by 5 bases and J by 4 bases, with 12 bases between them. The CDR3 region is CASSLSTGYEQYF. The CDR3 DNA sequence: TGTGCCAGCAGCCTCAGCACGGGGTACGAGCAGTACTTC.

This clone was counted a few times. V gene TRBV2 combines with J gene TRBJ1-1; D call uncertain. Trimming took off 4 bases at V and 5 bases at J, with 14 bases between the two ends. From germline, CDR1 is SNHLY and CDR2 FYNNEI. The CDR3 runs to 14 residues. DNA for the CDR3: TGTGCCAGCAGTGTAGAAGGGAGAGGGACTGAAGCTTTCTTT. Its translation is CASSVEGRGTEAFF.

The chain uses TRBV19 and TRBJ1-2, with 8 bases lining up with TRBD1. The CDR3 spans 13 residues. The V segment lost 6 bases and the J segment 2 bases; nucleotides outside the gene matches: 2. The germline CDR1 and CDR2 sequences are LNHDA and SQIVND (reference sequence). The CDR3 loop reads CASSRTGNYGYTF. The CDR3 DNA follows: TGTGCCAGTAGCCGGACAGGGAACTATGGCTACACCTTC.

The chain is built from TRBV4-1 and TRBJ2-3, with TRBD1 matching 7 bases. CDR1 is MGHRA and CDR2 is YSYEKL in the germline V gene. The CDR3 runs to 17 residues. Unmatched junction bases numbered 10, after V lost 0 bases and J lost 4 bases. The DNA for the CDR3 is TGCGCCAGCAGCCAAGATCCGACAGGGACCACATCAGATACGCAGTATTTT. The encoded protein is CASSQDPTGTTSDTQYF.

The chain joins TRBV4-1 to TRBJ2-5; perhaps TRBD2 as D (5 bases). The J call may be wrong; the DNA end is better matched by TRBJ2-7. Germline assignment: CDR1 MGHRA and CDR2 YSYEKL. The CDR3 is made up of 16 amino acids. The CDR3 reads CASSQPRAGGGNEQYF. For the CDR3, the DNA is TGCGCCAGCAGCCAACCTAGGGCAGGAGGTGGCAACGAGCAGTACTTC.

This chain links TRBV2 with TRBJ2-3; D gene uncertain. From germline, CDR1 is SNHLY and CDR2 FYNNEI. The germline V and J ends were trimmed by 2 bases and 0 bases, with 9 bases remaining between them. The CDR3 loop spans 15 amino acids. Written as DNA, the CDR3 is TGTGCCAGCAGTGAATATAGATCTAGCACAGATACGCAGTATTTT. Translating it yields CASSEYRSSTDTQYF.